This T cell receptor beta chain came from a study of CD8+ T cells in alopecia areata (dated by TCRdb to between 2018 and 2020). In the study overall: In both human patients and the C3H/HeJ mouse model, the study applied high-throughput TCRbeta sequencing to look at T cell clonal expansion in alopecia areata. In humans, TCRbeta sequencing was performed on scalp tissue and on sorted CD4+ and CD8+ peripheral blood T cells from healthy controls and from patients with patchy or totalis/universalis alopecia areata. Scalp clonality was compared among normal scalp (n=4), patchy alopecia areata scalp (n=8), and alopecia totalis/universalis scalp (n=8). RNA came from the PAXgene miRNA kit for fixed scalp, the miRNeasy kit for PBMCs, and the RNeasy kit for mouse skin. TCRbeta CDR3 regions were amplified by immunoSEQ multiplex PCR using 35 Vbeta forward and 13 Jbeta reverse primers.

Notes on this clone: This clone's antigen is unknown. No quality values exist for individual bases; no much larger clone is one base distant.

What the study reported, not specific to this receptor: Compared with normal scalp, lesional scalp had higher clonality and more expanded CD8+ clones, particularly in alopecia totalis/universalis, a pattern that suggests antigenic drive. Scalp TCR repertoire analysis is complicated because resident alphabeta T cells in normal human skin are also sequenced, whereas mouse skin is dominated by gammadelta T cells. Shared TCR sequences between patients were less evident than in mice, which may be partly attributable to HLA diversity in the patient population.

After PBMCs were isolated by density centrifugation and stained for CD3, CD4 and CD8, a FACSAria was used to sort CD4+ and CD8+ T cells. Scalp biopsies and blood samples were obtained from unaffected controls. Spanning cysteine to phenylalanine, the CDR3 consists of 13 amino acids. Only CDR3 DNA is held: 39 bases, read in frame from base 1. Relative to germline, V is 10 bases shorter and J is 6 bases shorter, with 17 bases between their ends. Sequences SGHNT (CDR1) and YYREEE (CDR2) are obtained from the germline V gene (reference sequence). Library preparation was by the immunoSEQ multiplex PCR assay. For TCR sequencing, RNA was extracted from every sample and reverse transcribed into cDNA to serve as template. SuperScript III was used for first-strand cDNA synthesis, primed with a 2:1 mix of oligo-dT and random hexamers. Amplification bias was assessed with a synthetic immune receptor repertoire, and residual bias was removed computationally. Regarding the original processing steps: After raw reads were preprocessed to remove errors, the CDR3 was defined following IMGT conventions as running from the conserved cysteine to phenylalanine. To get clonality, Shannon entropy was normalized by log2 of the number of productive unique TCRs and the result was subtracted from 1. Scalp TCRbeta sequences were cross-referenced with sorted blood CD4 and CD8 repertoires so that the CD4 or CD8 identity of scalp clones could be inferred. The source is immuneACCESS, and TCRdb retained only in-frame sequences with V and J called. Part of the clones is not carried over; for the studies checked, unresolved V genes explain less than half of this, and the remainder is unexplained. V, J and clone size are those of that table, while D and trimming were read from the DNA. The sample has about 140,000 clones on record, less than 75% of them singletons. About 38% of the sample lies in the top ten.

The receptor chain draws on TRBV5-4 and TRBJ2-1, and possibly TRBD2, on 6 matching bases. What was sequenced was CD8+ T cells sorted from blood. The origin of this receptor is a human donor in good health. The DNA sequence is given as TGTGCCTGGGGACTCAGACCTGGCAATGAGCAGTTCTTC. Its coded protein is CAWGLRPGNEQFF.